A selection of T cell receptor beta chains follows, all from one sample in a study of human T cells and chemical hapten exposure. TCRdb re-called the RACE reads with MiXCR, one entry per CDR3 protein. The sample has about 160,000 distinct CDR3 sequences, about a quarter seen once; the top ten hold approximately 2.1%. The sequencing used whole blood, collected in connection with sensitization to the hapten diphenylcyclopropenone (DPC). The receptor source for this set is a woman under 30 with alopecia areata. Some clones in this sample may be carry-over from other donors' samples. CDR3s include the opening cysteine and the closing phenylalanine or tryptophan. Clone size appears in some rows only: once, few, many, or a class for an expanded clone.

j_call: TRBJ2-3
v_call: TRBV6-1
clone_size: .
cdr3_aa: CASSFGQARPGKATQYF

j_call: TRBJ2-7
v_call: TRBV4-1
clone_size: few
cdr3_aa: CASSQGTLSYEQYF

j_call: TRBJ2-1
v_call: TRBV7-2
clone_size: .
cdr3_aa: CASAVYNEQFF

j_call: TRBJ2-1
v_call: TRBV6-5
clone_size: .
cdr3_aa: CASSLGQGIYNEQFF

j_call: TRBJ2-7
v_call: TRBV29-1
clone_size: few
cdr3_aa: CSAGGAYEQYF

j_call: TRBJ2-7
v_call: TRBV7-9
clone_size: .
cdr3_aa: CASSAGTSGGAYEQYF

j_call: TRBJ1-1
v_call: TRBV9
clone_size: many
cdr3_aa: CASSVQTGANTEAFF

j_call: TRBJ1-3
v_call: TRBV29-1
clone_size: few
cdr3_aa: CSARAGQGFGNTIYF

j_call: TRBJ1-4
v_call: TRBV4-1
clone_size: once
cdr3_aa: CASSQQVPGQGTNEKLFF

j_call: TRBJ1-1
v_call: TRBV27
clone_size: many
cdr3_aa: CASSLQRGTEAFF

j_call: TRBJ2-3
v_call: TRBV6-2/TRBV6-3
clone_size: few
cdr3_aa: CASSYYNTDTQYF

j_call: TRBJ2-5
v_call: TRBV4-2
clone_size: few
cdr3_aa: CASSQAGQLQETQYF

j_call: TRBJ2-7
v_call: TRBV18
clone_size: few
cdr3_aa: CASSPLGAGGPVEQYF

j_call: TRBJ2-7
v_call: TRBV11-2
clone_size: many
cdr3_aa: CASSLVGGQGLYEQYF

j_call: TRBJ2-7
v_call: TRBV27
clone_size: .
cdr3_aa: CASSPGAGYEQYF

j_call: TRBJ2-5
v_call: TRBV4-2
clone_size: few
cdr3_aa: CASSQGGTGQETQYF

j_call: TRBJ2-1
v_call: TRBV20-1
clone_size: .
cdr3_aa: CSGLAGEYNEQFF

j_call: TRBJ2-1
v_call: TRBV15
clone_size: few
cdr3_aa: CATREGPIPLFF

j_call: TRBJ1-1
v_call: TRBV4-3
clone_size: .
cdr3_aa: CASSQDRGAGTEAFF

j_call: TRBJ2-7
v_call: TRBV30
clone_size: .
cdr3_aa: CAWNRDRGYEQYF

j_call: TRBJ1-5
v_call: TRBV15
clone_size: few
cdr3_aa: CATSRVAQPQHF

j_call: TRBJ1-5
v_call: TRBV18
clone_size: few
cdr3_aa: CASSPKAQGTGNQPQHF

j_call: TRBJ1-1
v_call: TRBV6-2/TRBV6-3
clone_size: .
cdr3_aa: CASSYVGVNTEAFF

j_call: TRBJ2-5
v_call: TRBV5-4
clone_size: few
cdr3_aa: CASSLVPRSEGETQYF

j_call: TRBJ1-1
v_call: TRBV6-2/TRBV6-3
clone_size: .
cdr3_aa: CASSSANTEAFF

j_call: TRBJ1-5
v_call: TRBV20-1
clone_size: .
cdr3_aa: CSAQTREGQPQHF

j_call: TRBJ2-2
v_call: TRBV4-1
clone_size: .
cdr3_aa: CASSHPPGTPGELFF

j_call: TRBJ1-4
v_call: TRBV29-1
clone_size: few
cdr3_aa: CSVTGRGNEKLFF

j_call: TRBJ2-5
v_call: TRBV29-1
clone_size: .
cdr3_aa: CSVARLGETQYF

j_call: TRBJ2-7
v_call: TRBV3-1
clone_size: few
cdr3_aa: CASSQVLPWSNDEQYF

j_call: TRBJ2-5
v_call: TRBV29-1
clone_size: few
cdr3_aa: CSVEATQYF

j_call: TRBJ1-3
v_call: TRBV15
clone_size: .
cdr3_aa: CATRTYSGNTIYF

j_call: TRBJ1-2
v_call: TRBV24-1
clone_size: .
cdr3_aa: CATSDTHYGYTF

j_call: TRBJ1-6
v_call: TRBV4-2
clone_size: .
cdr3_aa: CASSQERSVYNSPLHF

j_call: TRBJ1-5
v_call: TRBV24-1
clone_size: few
cdr3_aa: CATSEHTASNQPQHF

j_call: TRBJ2-3
v_call: TRBV6-6
clone_size: .
cdr3_aa: CASSPGTSGIRGTQYF

j_call: TRBJ2-5
v_call: TRBV7-2
clone_size: .
cdr3_aa: CASSPSPATQYF

j_call: TRBJ2-1
v_call: TRBV6-5
clone_size: .
cdr3_aa: CASSYGGAGNEQFF

j_call: TRBJ2-3
v_call: TRBV20-1
clone_size: .
cdr3_aa: CSARDLAGSTDTQYF

j_call: TRBJ2-7
v_call: TRBV5-5
clone_size: .
cdr3_aa: CASTPSGGPYEQYF

j_call: TRBJ1-1
v_call: TRBV9
clone_size: .
cdr3_aa: CASSVEGVGTEAFF

j_call: TRBJ2-1
v_call: TRBV5-6
clone_size: .
cdr3_aa: CASSLLVGNEQFF

j_call: TRBJ2-5
v_call: TRBV29-1
clone_size: few
cdr3_aa: CSVEEESRGKRETQYF

j_call: TRBJ1-1
v_call: TRBV7-3
clone_size: once
cdr3_aa: CASSLTRITEAFF

j_call: TRBJ2-1
v_call: TRBV7-9
clone_size: few
cdr3_aa: CASSLSPSYNEQFF

j_call: TRBJ2-1
v_call: TRBV29-1
clone_size: few
cdr3_aa: CSIIAGGSSYNEQFF

j_call: TRBJ1-4
v_call: TRBV4-1
clone_size: few
cdr3_aa: CASSQVGAGGLNVEKLFF

j_call: TRBJ2-1
v_call: TRBV20-1
clone_size: .
cdr3_aa: CSARSTPNDEQFF

j_call: TRBJ2-7
v_call: TRBV27
clone_size: few
cdr3_aa: CASHRGDYEQYF

j_call: TRBJ1-6
v_call: TRBV9
clone_size: many
cdr3_aa: CASSRTSSNSPLHF

j_call: TRBJ2-5
v_call: TRBV11-1
clone_size: .
cdr3_aa: CASTPDSYQETQYF

j_call: TRBJ1-5
v_call: TRBV2
clone_size: few
cdr3_aa: CASSKGMGNQPQHF

j_call: TRBJ2-2
v_call: TRBV12-2
clone_size: many
cdr3_aa: CASRSSRASGHHGELFF